This T cell receptor (beta chain) came from a study of T-cell memory formation after mild COVID-19. V lost 5 bases and J lost 7; bases outside the gene matches: 13. Germline V gene data show CDR1 as SEHNR and CDR2 as FQNEAQ (reference sequence). This CDR3 has 16 residues. TCR alpha and TCR beta cDNA libraries carrying sample barcodes and UMIs came from 5'RACE with constant-segment primers. TCRdb reprocessed the 5' RACE reads via MiXCR and lists one record per CDR3 protein. The top ten hold 27% of the sample, which has roughly 110,000 distinct CDR3 sequences, around 12% seen once. This clonotype appeared a few times.

The sample was PBMCs or a T cell subset sorted from them (not recorded which). The chain combines TRBV7-9 with TRBJ2-1; 8 nucleotides line up with TRBD2. This TCR came from an adult woman who had mild COVID-19 (a few samples of this study predate the infection). Cell type and time point are not known. The CDR3 loop reads CASSATTGTRGNEQFF. Written as DNA, the CDR3 is TGTGCCAGCAGCGCAACAACCGGGACTAGAGGTAATGAGCAGTTCTTC.